This record covers a single T cell receptor (beta chain). Its target is unknown. This record belongs to a study of shared clonotypes between healthy human individuals. Overall study context: The plates for each donor numbered three CD4 naive, three CD4 memory, two CD8 naive and one CD8 memory. Study-wide results and caveats: Sequencing depth was a factor that was expected to affect clonotype sharing among donors.

Original processing notes: ImmunoSEQ output held junction-only sequences without quality scores, so filtering differed. Method: immunoSEQ multiplex PCR; TCRdb's copy keeps in-frame clones and lacks some. From that table come the V and J calls and clone size; the DNA was used to work out D and trimming. Here the sample spans 2 million to 2.5 million clones, more than 85% being singletons. V was shortened by 1 base and J by 0 bases, with 16 bases between the two germline ends. Germline CDR1 reads SGHDN; CDR2 reads FVKESK. The CDR3 spans 19 residues. The receptor was isolated from a man between 18 and 29 years old in good health. Some clones in this sample may be carry-over from other donors' samples. The material sequenced was naive CD4+ T cells from PBMCs. Documented subset: CD45RA+ positively selected. The V gene is TRBV14, the J gene TRBJ2-6; the D gene is possibly TRBD1 (6 bases). The CDR3 region is CASSQALQGLRSGANVLTF. The CDR3 region has the DNA TGTGCCAGCAGCCAAGCCCTACAGGGTCTCCGCTCTGGGGCCAACGTCCTGACTTTC.